Sequencing of this T cell receptor beta chain was carried out in a study of blood T cell repertoires in COVID-19. Original processing methods: Quantification of nucleated cells was approximated via reference gene primer amplification. The assay was immunoSEQ multiplex PCR, and TCRdb's table has in-frame clones only and misses some. That table supplies the V and J calls and clone size; D and trimming were determined from the DNA. The sample has 220,000 or so clones, almost 90% seen once. CDR1 and CDR2 from the germline V gene are SEHNR and FQNEAQ (reference sequence). The CDR3 is 13 residues long. V gave up 5 bases and J gave up 4 bases, with 11 bases separating them.

Sequences were obtained from PBMCs or T cells enriched from blood (not recorded which). The chain couples TRBV7-9 to TRBJ2-5; D is ambiguous. This TCR came from a woman aged 45-60 years with acute COVID-19. The CDR3 loop reads CASSLPGGETQYF. The DNA of the CDR3 is TGTGCCAGCAGCCTTCCCGGTGGAGAGACCCAGTACTTC.